Detailed here is one T cell receptor beta chain. The data were taken from a study of blood T cells in healthy people across ages. A second PCR of about 7 to 12 cycles used a sample-barcoded 5' primer and a J-beta primer mix. TCRdb reprocessed the 5' RACE reads via MiXCR and lists one record per CDR3 protein. The data hold a few hundred thousand distinct CDR3 sequences, with around 27% observed a single time. V was shortened by 5 bases and J by 5 bases, with 22 bases between the two germline ends. CDR1 is MDHEN, CDR2 SYDVKM, per germline. CDR3 length equals 16 residues. This sample was also put to use in a study of T cells of mothers and their children. That work states: Primer M1S, used in the second PCR, introduced sample barcodes and 2-4 random nucleotides. Each mother gave over 9.5 million TCR beta CDR3 reads; each child, around 3 million. Versus unrelated pairs, overlap was slightly higher in related mother-child pairs, without reaching significance.

The sequencing sample was made of blood. The chain links TRBV28 to TRBJ2-7, with D maybe TRBD1 (5 bases). This sequence was found in a boy aged 2-15 years in good health. The CDR3 loop reads CASSGPRRGACHEQYF. As DNA, the CDR3 is TGTGCCAGCAGTGGGCCTAGAAGGGGCGCGTGCCACGAGCAGTACTTC. The full variable domain, rest sourced from reference TRBV28 and TRBJ2-7, is DVKVTQSSRYLVKRTGEKVFLECVQDMDHENMFWYRQDPGLGLRLIYFSYDVKMKEKGDIPEGYSVSREKKERFSLILESASTNQTSMYLCASSGPRRGACHEQYFGPGTRLTVT.